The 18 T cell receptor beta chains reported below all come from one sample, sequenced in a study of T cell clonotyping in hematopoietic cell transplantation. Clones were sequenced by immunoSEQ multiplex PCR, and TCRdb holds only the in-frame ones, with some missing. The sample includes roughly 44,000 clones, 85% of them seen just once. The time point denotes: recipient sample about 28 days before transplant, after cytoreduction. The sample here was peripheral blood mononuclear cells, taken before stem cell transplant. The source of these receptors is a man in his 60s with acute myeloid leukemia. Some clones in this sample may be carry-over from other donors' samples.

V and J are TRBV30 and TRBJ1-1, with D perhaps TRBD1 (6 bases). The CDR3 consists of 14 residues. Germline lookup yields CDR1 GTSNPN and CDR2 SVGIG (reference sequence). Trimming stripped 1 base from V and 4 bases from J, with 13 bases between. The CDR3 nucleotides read TGTGCCTGGAGTGCAGGGGTGCGCGGCACTGAAGCTTTCTTT. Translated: CAWSAGVRGTEAFF.

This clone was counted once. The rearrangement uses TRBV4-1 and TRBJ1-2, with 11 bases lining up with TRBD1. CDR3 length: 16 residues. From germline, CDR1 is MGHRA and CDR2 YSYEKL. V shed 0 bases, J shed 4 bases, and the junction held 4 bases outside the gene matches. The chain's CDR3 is CASSQEGTGGTYGYTF. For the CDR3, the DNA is TGCGCCAGCAGCCAAGAAGGGACAGGGGGAACCTATGGCTACACCTTC.

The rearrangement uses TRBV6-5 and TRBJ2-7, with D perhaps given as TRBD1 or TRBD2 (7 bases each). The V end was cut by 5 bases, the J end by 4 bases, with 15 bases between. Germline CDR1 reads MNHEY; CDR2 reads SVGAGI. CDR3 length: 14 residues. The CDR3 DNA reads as TGTGCCAGCAGTCGGACAGGAGCGGGGTACGAGCAGTACTTC. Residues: CASSRTGAGYEQYF.

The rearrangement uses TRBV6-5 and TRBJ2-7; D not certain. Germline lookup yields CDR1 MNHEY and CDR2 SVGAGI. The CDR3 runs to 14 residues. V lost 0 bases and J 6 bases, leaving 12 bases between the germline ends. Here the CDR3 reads CASSYSTLPREQYF. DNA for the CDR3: TGTGCCAGCAGTTACTCGACTCTCCCTCGCGAGCAGTACTTC.

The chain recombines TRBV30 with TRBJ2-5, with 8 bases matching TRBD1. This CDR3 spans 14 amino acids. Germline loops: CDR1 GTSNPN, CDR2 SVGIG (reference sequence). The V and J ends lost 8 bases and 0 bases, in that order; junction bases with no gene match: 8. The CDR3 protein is CAHGQGGNQETQYF. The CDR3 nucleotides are TGTGCCCACGGACAGGGTGGAAACCAAGAGACCCAGTACTTC.

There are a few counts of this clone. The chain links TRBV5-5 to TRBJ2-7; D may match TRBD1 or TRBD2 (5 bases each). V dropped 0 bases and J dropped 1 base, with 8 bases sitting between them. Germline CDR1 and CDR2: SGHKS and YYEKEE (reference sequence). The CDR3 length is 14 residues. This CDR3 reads CASSLVGRSYEQYF. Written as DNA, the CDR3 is TGTGCCAGCAGCTTGGTGGGACGGTCCTACGAGCAGTACTTC.

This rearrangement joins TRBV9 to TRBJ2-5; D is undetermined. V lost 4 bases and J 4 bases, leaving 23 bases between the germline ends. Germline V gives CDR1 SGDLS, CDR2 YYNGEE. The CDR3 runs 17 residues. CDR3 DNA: TGTGCCAGCAGCCCAGTCCGGGCCCCAGATTACAGAGAGACCCAGTACTTC. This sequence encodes CASSPVRAPDYRETQYF.

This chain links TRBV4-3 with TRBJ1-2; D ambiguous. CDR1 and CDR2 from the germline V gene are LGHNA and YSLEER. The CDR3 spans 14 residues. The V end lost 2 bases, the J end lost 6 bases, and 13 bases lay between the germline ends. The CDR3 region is CASSQMTVDDGYTF. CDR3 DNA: TGCGCCAGCAGCCAAATGACGGTGGATGATGGCTACACCTTC.

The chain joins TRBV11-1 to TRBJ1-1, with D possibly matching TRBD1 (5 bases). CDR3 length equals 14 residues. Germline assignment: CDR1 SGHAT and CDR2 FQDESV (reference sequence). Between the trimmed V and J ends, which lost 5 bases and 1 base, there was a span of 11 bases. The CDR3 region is CASSIDRTNTEAFF. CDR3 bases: TGTGCCAGCAGCATCGACAGAACGAACACTGAAGCTTTCTTT.

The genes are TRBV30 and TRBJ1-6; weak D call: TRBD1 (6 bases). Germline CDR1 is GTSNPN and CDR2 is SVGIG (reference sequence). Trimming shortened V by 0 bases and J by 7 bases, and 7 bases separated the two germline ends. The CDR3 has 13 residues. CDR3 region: CAWSVTGNSPLHF. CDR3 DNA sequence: TGTGCCTGGAGTGTTACAGGGAATTCACCCCTCCACTTT.

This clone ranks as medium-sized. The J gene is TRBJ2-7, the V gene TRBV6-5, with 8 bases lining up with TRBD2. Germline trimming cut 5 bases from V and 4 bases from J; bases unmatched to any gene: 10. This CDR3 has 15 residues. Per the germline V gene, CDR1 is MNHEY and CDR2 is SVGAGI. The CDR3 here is CASSNPPGGEYEQYF. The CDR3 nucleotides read TGTGCCAGCAGTAACCCCCCGGGAGGGGAATACGAGCAGTACTTC.

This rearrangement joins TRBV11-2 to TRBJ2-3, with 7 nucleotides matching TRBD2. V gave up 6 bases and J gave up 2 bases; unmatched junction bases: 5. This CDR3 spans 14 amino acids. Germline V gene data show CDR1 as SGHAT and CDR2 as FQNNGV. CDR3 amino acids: CASRRAGVTDTQYF. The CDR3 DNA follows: TGTGCCAGCAGAAGGGCGGGGGTCACAGATACGCAGTATTTT.

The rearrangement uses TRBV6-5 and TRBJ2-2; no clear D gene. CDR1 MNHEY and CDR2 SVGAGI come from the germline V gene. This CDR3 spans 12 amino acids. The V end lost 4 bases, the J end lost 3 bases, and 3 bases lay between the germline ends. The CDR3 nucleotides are TGTGCCAGCAGTTTCTACACCGGGGAGCTGTTTTTT. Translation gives CASSFYTGELFF.

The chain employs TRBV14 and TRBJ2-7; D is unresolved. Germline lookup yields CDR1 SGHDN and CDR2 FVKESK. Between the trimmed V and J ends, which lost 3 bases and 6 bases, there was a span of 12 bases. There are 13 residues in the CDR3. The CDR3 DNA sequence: TGTGCCAGCAGCCAGTCTCTCCTGGGCGAGCAGTACTTC. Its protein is CASSQSLLGEQYF.

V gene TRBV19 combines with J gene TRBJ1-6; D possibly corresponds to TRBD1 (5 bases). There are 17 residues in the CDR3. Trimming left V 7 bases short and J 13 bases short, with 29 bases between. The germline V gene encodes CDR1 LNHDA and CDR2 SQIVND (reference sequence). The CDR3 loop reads CASTEPGVGGGLSPLHF. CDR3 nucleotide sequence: TGTGCCAGTACCGAACCCGGGGTCGGGGGAGGACTCTCGCCCCTCCACTTT.

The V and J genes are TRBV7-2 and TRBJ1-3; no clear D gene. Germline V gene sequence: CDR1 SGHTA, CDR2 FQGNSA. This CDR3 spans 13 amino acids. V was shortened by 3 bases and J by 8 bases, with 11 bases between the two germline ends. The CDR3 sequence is CASSFRGRDTIYF. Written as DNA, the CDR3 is TGTGCCAGCAGCTTCCGGGGAAGAGACACCATATATTTT. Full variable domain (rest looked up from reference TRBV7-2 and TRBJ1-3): GAGVSQSPSNKVTEKGKDVELRCDPISGHTALYWYRQSLGQGLEFLIYFQGNSAPDKSGLPSDRFSAERTGGSVSTLTIQRTQQEDSAVYLCASSFRGRDTIYFGEGSWLTVV.

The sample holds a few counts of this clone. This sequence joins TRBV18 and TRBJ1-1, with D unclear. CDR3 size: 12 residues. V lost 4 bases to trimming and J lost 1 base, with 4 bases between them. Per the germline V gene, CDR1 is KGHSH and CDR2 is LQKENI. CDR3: CASSQGNTEAFF. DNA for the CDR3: TGTGCCAGCTCACAGGGGAACACTGAAGCTTTCTTT.

The CDR3 is CASSSRTGGGEKLFF. The CDR3, as DNA: TGTGCCAGCAGCTCCAGGACAGGGGGCGGTGAAAAACTGTTTTTT. The V gene is TRBV7-9, the J gene TRBJ1-4; 11 bases are a match to TRBD1. Germline CDR1 and CDR2: SEHNR and FQNEAQ (reference sequence). The V gene end was trimmed by 4 bases and the J gene end by 7 bases; junction bases not matched to a gene: 5. The CDR3 is made up of 15 amino acids.